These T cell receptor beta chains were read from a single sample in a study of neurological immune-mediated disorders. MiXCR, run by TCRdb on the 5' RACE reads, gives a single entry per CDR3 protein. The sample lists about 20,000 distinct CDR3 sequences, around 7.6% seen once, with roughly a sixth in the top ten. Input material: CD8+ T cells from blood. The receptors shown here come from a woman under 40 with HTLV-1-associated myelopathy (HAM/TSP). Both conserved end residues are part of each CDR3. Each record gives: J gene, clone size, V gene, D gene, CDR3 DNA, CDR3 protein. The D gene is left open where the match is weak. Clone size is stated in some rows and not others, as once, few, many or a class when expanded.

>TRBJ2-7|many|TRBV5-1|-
TGCGCCAGCAGCGAAACAACGGGGTACTCCTACGAGCAGTACTTC
CASSETTGYSYEQYF
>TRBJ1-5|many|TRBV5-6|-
TGTGCCAGCAGCTACGGACCGGGGAATCAGCCCCAGCATTTT
CASSYGPGNQPQHF
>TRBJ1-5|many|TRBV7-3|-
TGTGCCAGCAGCTTATATGAGGGTCAGCCCCAGCATTTT
CASSLYEGQPQHF
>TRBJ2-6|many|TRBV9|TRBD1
TGTGCCAGCAGCGGAGGGACAGCTGGGGCCAACGTCCTGACTTTC
CASSGGTAGANVLTF
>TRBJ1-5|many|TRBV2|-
TGTGCCAGCACCCCCTATAGCAATCAGCCCCAGCATTTT
CASTPYSNQPQHF
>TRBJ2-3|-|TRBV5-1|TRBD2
TGCGTCAGCAGCTTATCCGGGGGGAAGACAGATACGCAGTATTTT
CVSSLSGGKTDTQYF
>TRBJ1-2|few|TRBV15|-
TGTGCCACCAGCAGAGATTGGGGGATCCAATATGGCTACACCTTC
CATSRDWGIQYGYTF
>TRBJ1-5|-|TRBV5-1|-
TGCGCCAGCAGCTTGGCAGGCGAATTCGATCAGCCCCAGCATTTT
CASSLAGEFDQPQHF
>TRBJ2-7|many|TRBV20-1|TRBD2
TGCAGTGCTAGAGGGACTAGCGGGCGGGGCGAGCAGTACTTC
CSARGTSGRGEQYF
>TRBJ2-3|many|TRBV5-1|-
TGCGCCAGCAGCTTGGAGTTAGGCACAGATACGCAGTATTTT
CASSLELGTDTQYF
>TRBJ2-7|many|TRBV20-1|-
TGCAGTGCTAGAGTTTCGACGAAGAACCCCTACGAGCAGTACTTC
CSARVSTKNPYEQYF
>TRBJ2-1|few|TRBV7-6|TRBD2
TGTGCCAGCAGCCTAGAGACTAGCGGGGGGTACAATGAGCAGTTCTTC
CASSLETSGGYNEQFF
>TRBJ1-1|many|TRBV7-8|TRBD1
TGTGCCAGCAGCGTACCGGGACAGGGGTTTCCGAACACTGAAGCTTTCTTT
CASSVPGQGFPNTEAFF
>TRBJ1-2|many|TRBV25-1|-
TGTGCCACCTCAATCGGAACCTCGGACGGTTATGGCTACACCTTC
CATSIGTSDGYGYTF
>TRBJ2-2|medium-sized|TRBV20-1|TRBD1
TGCAGTGCTAAAGGACAGGGTGACACCGGGGAGCTGTTTTTT
CSAKGQGDTGELFF
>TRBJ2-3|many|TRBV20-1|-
TGCAGTGCTAGAGATCGGGGTATTATGGGCGGTCTTACTACAGATACGCAGTATTTT
CSARDRGIMGGLTTDTQYF
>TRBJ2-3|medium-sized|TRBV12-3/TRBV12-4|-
TGTGCCAGCAGTTTGGGCACAGATACGCAGTATTTT
CASSLGTDTQYF
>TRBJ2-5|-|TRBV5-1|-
TGCGCCAGCAGCTTGGTTCCCCAAGAGACCCAGTACTTC
CASSLVPQETQYF
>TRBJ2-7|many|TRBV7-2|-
TGTGCCAGCAGCTTAGTCCAACTACCAGGCCGCGTGCAGTACTTC
CASSLVQLPGRVQYF
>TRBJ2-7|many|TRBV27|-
TGTGCCAGCAGTCCCCGTCACGGCTACGAGCAGTACTTC
CASSPRHGYEQYF
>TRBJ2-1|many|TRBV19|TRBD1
TGTGCCAGTAGCAGGGACAGAAGGAATGAGCAGTTCTTC
CASSRDRRNEQFF
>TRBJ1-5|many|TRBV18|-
TGTGCCAGCTCCCGGGCGAGGGGCGCGGGTCAGCCCCAGCATTTT
CASSRARGAGQPQHF
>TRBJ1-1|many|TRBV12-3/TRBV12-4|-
TGTGCCAGCAGCTCTGGACGGATAGTTGAAGCTTTCTTT
CASSSGRIVEAFF
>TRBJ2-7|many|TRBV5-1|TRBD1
TGCGCCAGCAGCTTGGGAGTAGGACAGGGGTTCAGGCAGTACTTC
CASSLGVGQGFRQYF
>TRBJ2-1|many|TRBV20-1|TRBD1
TGCAGTGCTAGAGTACGGGACAGGGGCTCCTACAATGAGCAGTTCTTC
CSARVRDRGSYNEQFF
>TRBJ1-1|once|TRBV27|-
TGTGCCAGCAGTACCAGAGACAGTCCAAACACTGAAGCTTTCTTT
CASSTRDSPNTEAFF
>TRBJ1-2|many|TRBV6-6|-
TGTGCCAGCAGTGCCTCCGGGACCTCACCCCCAGGCTACACCTTC
CASSASGTSPPGYTF
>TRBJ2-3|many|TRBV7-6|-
TGTGCCAGCAGCCGCGGTAACACAGATACGCAGTATTTT
CASSRGNTDTQYF
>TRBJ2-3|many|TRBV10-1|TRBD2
TGCGCCAGCAGTGAGTCGAGGACCGGGGGGGGCTTAGATACGCAGTATTTT
CASSESRTGGGLDTQYF
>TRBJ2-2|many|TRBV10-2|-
TGCGCCAGCAGTGAGTCGAGGGGGTGGAACACCGGGGAGCTGTTTTTT
CASSESRGWNTGELFF
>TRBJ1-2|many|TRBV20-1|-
TGCAGTGCTCCCGGGACCAGCCCTACCTATGGCTACACCTTC
CSAPGTSPTYGYTF
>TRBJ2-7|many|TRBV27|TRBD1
TGTGCCAGCGGATATGGGACAGCCTACGAGCAGTACTTC
CASGYGTAYEQYF
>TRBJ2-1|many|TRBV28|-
TGTGCCAGCAGTCGCCGGACTGATATCCACAATGAGCAGTTCTTC
CASSRRTDIHNEQFF
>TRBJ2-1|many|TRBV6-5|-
TGTGCCAGCACCCCAGGATCAGGGACCTACAATGAGCAGTTCTTC
CASTPGSGTYNEQFF
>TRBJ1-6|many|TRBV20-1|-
TGCAGTGCTAGACTTACCCCTTCACCCCTCCACTTT
CSARLTPSPLHF
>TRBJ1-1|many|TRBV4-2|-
TGTGCCAGCAGCCGGTCGGGGGAGGCGTACACTGAAGCTTTCTTT
CASSRSGEAYTEAFF
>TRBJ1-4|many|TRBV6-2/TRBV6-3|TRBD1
TGTGCCAGCAGTCTGATACAGGGGGCGGATGAAAAACTGTTTTTT
CASSLIQGADEKLFF
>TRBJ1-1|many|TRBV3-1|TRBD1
TGTGCCAGCAGCTCTCCGGGACAGGGGGTCGTGCACACTGAAGCTTTCTTT
CASSSPGQGVVHTEAFF
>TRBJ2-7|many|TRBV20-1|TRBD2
TGCAGTGCATATCCGGGACTAGCGGGGGAGGGCTACGAGCAGTACTTC
CSAYPGLAGEGYEQYF
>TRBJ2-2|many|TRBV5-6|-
TGTGCCAGCAGCTCAACACCGGCGAACACCGGGGAGCTGTTTTTT
CASSSTPANTGELFF
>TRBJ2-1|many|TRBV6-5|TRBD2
TGTGCCAGTGGGGGGGGTATGAATGGTGAGCAGTTCTTC
CASGGGMNGEQFF
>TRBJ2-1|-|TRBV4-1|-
TGCGCCAGCAGCCAAGAGGGGTCAGGGGTCGAGCAGTTCTTC
CASSQEGSGVEQFF
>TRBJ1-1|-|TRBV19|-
TGTGCCAGCCGAAGAGGGGTGTATGAAGCTTTCTTT
CASRRGVYEAFF
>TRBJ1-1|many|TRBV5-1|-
TGCGCCAGCACCTCGAGTGGGGAAGGTGATGAAGCTTTCTTT
CASTSSGEGDEAFF
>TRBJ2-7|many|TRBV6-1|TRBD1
TGTGCCAGCACAACGGGGACAGGGGGCGACGAGCAGTACTTC
CASTTGTGGDEQYF
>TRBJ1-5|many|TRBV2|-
TGTGCCAGCAGCCCCGGGGGTGGGAATCAGCCCCAGCATTTT
CASSPGGGNQPQHF
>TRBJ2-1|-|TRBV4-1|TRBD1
TGCGCCAGCAGCCCCGACAGGGGGCGACTAGACAATGAGCAGTTCTTC
CASSPDRGRLDNEQFF
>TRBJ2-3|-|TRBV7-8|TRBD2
TGTGACAGCAGCTTAATGCGGGGGGACAAAGATACGCAGTATTTT
CDSSLMRGDKDTQYF
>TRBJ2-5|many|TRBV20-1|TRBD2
TGCAGTGCTAGAGATGTCGGGGCGCGGGGGGGCCAAGAGACCCAGTACTTC
CSARDVGARGGQETQYF
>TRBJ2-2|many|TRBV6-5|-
TGTGCCAGCAGTTATTGGACGGAGAACACCGGGGAGCTGTTTTTT
CASSYWTENTGELFF
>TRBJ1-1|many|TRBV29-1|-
TGCAGCGTTGAAACCCCTACTAACACTGAAGCTTTCTTT
CSVETPTNTEAFF
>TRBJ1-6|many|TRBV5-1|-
TGCGCCAGCAGCTTGCCGGATTCACCCCTCCACTTT
CASSLPDSPLHF
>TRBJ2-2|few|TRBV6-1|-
TGTGCCAGCGGGTCTCCCGGTTCCGGGGAGCTGTTTTTT
CASGSPGSGELFF
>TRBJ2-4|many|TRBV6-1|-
TGTGCCAGCAGTGAAGGAGACATTCAGTACTTC
CASSEGDIQYF
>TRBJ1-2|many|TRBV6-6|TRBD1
TGTGCCAGCACTAGGGGACAGGGGGATATCTATGGCTACACCTTC
CASTRGQGDIYGYTF
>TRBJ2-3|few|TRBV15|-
TGTGTCACCAGCAGAGGGGCTGATCCGAATACGCAATACTTT
CVTSRGADPNTQYF
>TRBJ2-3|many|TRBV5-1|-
TGCGCCAGCAGCCATCCGGGACAAGATTCCACAGATACGCAGTATTTT
CASSHPGQDSTDTQYF
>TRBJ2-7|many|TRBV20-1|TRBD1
TGCAGTGCACCGACAGGGGGCCCTTATAAGCAGTACTTC
CSAPTGGPYKQYF
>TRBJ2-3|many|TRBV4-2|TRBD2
TGTGCCAGCAGCCAAAACGGACTAGTCGTCACAGATACGCAGTATTTT
CASSQNGLVVTDTQYF
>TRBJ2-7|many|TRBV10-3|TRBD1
TGTGCCATCAGTGAGTCGGAAACCGGGACAGCCTCCTACGAGCAGTACTTC
CAISESETGTASYEQYF